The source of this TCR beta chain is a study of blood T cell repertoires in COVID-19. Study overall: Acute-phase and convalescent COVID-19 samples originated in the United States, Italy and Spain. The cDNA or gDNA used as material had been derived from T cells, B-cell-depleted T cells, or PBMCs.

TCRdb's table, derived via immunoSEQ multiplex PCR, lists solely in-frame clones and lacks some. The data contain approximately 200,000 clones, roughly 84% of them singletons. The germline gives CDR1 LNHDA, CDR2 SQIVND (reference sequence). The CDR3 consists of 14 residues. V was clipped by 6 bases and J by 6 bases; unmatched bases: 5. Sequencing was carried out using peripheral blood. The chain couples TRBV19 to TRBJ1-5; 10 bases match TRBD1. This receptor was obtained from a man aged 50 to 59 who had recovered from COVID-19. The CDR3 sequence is CASRGQGLTQPQHF. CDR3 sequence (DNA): TGTGCCAGTAGGGGACAGGGGTTAACTCAGCCCCAGCATTTT.